The 32 T cell receptor beta chains given below trace back to one sample, sequenced in a study of T-cell reconstitution after alpha-beta-depleted transplantation in children. A TCRbeta library incorporating unique molecular identifiers was prepared. TCRdb reprocessed the PCR reads via MiXCR and lists one record per CDR3 protein. Among 600,000 to 700,000 distinct CDR3 sequences listed, over 10% were seen once. This material consisted of PBMCs, taken before TCRalphabeta/CD19-depleted stem cell transplant. The receptors originated from a girl aged 2 to 10 with congenital amegakaryocytic thrombocytopenia, due to receive a stem cell transplant.

The genes are TRBV29-1 and TRBJ1-1; 8 positions match TRBD1. Germline V gene lookup returns CDR1 SQVTM and CDR2 ANQGSEA. Trimming cost V 6 bases and J 6 bases; bases outside gene matches: 6. The CDR3 contains 12 residues. CDR3 sequence reads: CSVTQGASEAFF. The CDR3 DNA reads TGCAGCGTGACCCAGGGGGCTTCTGAAGCTTTCTTT. The full variable domain, with the rest looked up from reference TRBV29-1 and TRBJ1-1, is SAVISQKPSRDICQRGTSLTIQCQVDSQVTMMFWYRQQPGQSLTLIATANQGSEATYESGFVIDKFPISRPNLTFSTLTVSNMSPEDSSIYLCSVTQGASEAFFGQGTRLTVV.

This clonotype showed up many times. This chain joins TRBV7-8 and TRBJ1-4; 9 nucleotides align to TRBD1. The CDR3 length is 15 residues. Germline V gives CDR1 SGHVS, CDR2 FQNEAQ. V dropped 5 bases and J dropped 8; count of bases not matched to a gene: 9. The CDR3 DNA sequence: TGTGCCAGCAGCGCCATGGACAGGGGAGGCGAAAAACTGTTTTTT. It codes for CASSAMDRGGEKLFF.

Here the CDR3 DNA reads TGTGCAAGTCGCTACAGATCTTGCGACAACAATGAGCAGTTCTTC. Encoded protein: CASRYRSCDNNEQFF. The rearrangement joins TRBV12-2 to TRBJ2-1. TRBV12-2 is described as a pseudogene. The CDR3 is 15 amino acids.

This clonotype was seen repeatedly, ten times or more. V and J are TRBV20-1 and TRBJ2-1; TRBD2 matches at 12 bases. Germline V CDR1 and CDR2: DFQATT, SNEGSKA (reference sequence). With 1 base clipped from V and 6 bases from J, the junction kept 7 bases outside the gene matches. This CDR3 comprises 16 residues. The CDR3 bases are TGCAGTGCTAGAGGCGGCGGACTAGCGGGATTCAATGAGCAGTTCTTC. It yields the protein CSARGGGLAGFNEQFF.

The chain links TRBV12-3 or TRBV12-4 to TRBJ1-2, with no clear D. The CDR3 has 12 amino acids. The V gene lost 4 bases and the J gene lost 3 bases, with 6 bases spanning the gap. CDR3 nucleotides: TGTGCCAGCAGTTATGAGGACTATGGCTACACCTTC. Its translation is CASSYEDYGYTF.

In this sample, this clonotype turned up a few times. The chain couples TRBV20-1 to TRBJ1-2; D is ambiguous. V gave up 3 bases and J gave up 2 bases, with 19 bases separating them. Germline CDR1 reads DFQATT; CDR2 reads SNEGSKA (reference sequence). The CDR3 contains 16 residues. The CDR3 DNA is TGCAGTGCTAGCTTATTAGCGGCTGTGGGGAACTATGGCTACACCTTC. Amino acids: CSASLLAAVGNYGYTF.

There are a few counts of this clonotype. V gene TRBV12-3 or TRBV12-4 combines with J gene TRBJ1-3, with D perhaps TRBD1 (5 bases). The CDR3 runs to 16 residues. Trimming left V 4 bases short and J 3 bases short, with 16 bases between. The CDR3 reads CASSSGPGSFGNTIYF. The CDR3 DNA reads TGTGCCAGCAGTTCCGGGCCAGGGTCCTTTGGAAACACCATATATTTT.

This clonotype appeared many times. The V and J genes are TRBV29-1 and TRBJ2-5; TRBD1 or TRBD2 may be the D gene (5 bases each). Looked up from germline, CDR1 is SQVTM and CDR2 is ANQGSEA. V lost 0 bases and J 5 bases, leaving 16 bases between the germline ends. The CDR3 is 15 residues long. CDR3 sequence reads: CSVEDQARGWETQYF. CDR3 DNA sequence: TGCAGCGTTGAAGATCAAGCGAGGGGCTGGGAGACCCAGTACTTC.

The CDR3 DNA is TGTGCCAGCAGTTTTCAGTTTCCGGGACTAGCTTTCTTC. It specifies CASSFQFPGLAFF. V usage is TRBV27 and J usage is TRBJ2-1; 9 bases are a match to TRBD2. V shed 3 bases, J shed 16 bases, and the junction held 10 bases outside the gene matches. CDR3 length equals 13 residues. Germline V CDR1 and CDR2: MNHEY, SMNVEV (reference sequence).

The chain links TRBV12-3 or TRBV12-4 to TRBJ2-7, with 8 nucleotides matching TRBD1. The V and J ends lost 8 bases and 2 bases, in that order; junction bases with no gene match: 8. The CDR3 length is 14 residues. The CDR3 DNA reads TGTGCCAGCGCACGGACAGGGTTAGCCTACGAGCAGTACTTC. As protein: CASARTGLAYEQYF.

The V gene is TRBV18, the J gene TRBJ1-3; D remains unclear. Germline V gene sequence: CDR1 KGHSH, CDR2 LQKENI. V lost 3 bases and J lost 3, with 18 bases in between. The CDR3 is 17 amino acids. The CDR3 loop reads CASSPNSDSRIGNTIYF. As DNA, the CDR3 is TGTGCCAGCTCACCGAACAGCGATTCGAGGATTGGAAACACCATATATTTT.

At least ten counts were recorded for this clonotype. The chain combines TRBV6-1 with TRBJ2-7; D not certain. Looked up from germline, CDR1 is MNHNS and CDR2 is SASEGT. The CDR3 is made up of 11 amino acids. Trimming took 1 base from V and 8 from J, leaving 6 bases between them. The chain's CDR3 is CASSEGKKQYF. The CDR3 region has the DNA TGTGCCAGCAGTGAAGGAAAAAAGCAGTACTTC.

The chain joins TRBV28 to TRBJ2-7; TRBD2 agrees at 11 bases. V trimming: 6 bases; J trimming: 2 bases; junction bases outside the gene matches: 9. The germline gives CDR1 MDHEN, CDR2 SYDVKM. This CDR3 is built from 16 residues. The CDR3 region is CASRLTRLAGTYEQYF. The DNA for the CDR3 is TGTGCCAGCAGACTTACCCGACTAGCGGGGACCTACGAGCAGTACTTC.

V gene TRBV25-1 combines with J gene TRBJ2-7, with TRBD2 matching over 9 bases. CDR1 and CDR2 (germline): MGHDK, SYGVNS. The trim removed 8 bases at V and 0 bases at J, leaving 17 bases unmatched. The CDR3 is 18 residues long. Here the CDR3 DNA reads TGTGCCAGCCATGTCCCGGGACTAGCTTCCCTCCCCTCCTACGAGCAGTACTTC. Protein: CASHVPGLASLPSYEQYF.

Many counts were recorded for this clonotype. This sequence joins TRBV20-1 and TRBJ2-2; the match to TRBD2 covers 8 bases. The V segment lost 0 bases and the J segment 1 base; nucleotides outside the gene matches: 1. This CDR3 is built from 15 residues. From germline, CDR1 is DFQATT and CDR2 SNEGSKA (reference sequence). CDR3 DNA: TGCAGTGCTAGAGATACTAGCGGGAACACCGGGGAGCTGTTTTTT. Residues: CSARDTSGNTGELFF.

This clonotype was seen many times. The chain links TRBV7-8 to TRBJ2-1; 13 nucleotides agree with TRBD2. Losses at the gene ends were 4 bases for V and 7 bases for J; bases not matched to a gene: 4. The CDR3 sequence is 15 residues long. Looked up from germline, CDR1 is SGHVS and CDR2 is FQNEAQ. The CDR3 nucleotides are TGTGCCAGCAGCTGGACTAGCGGGAGCGTGAATGAGCAGTTCTTC. Amino acid sequence: CASSWTSGSVNEQFF.

This sequence joins TRBV11-2 and TRBJ2-2; possible D gene TRBD1, 5 bases. Trimming pared 5 bases from V and 6 bases from J, leaving 10 bases between. The CDR3 totals 13 residues. Per the germline V gene, CDR1 is SGHAT and CDR2 is FQNNGV. The CDR3 bases are TGTGCCAGCAGCCCCGGACACTCCGGGGAGCTGTTTTTT. Its translation is CASSPGHSGELFF.

This clonotype came up a few times. This chain connects TRBV11-2 to TRBJ2-1; D remains unclear. The V gene's germline CDR1 is SGHAT and CDR2 FQNNGV. There are 13 residues in the CDR3. V lost 7 bases to trimming and J lost 3 bases, with 10 bases between them. CDR3 DNA sequence: TGTGCCAGCACGTCAAGCCACTACAATGAGCAGTTCTTC. Its protein product is CASTSSHYNEQFF.

In its sample, this clonotype was seen a few times. This chain links TRBV20-1 with TRBJ2-1, with 13 bases aligning to TRBD2. V shed 3 bases, J shed 6 bases, and the junction held 5 bases outside the gene matches. From germline, CDR1 is DFQATT and CDR2 SNEGSKA (reference sequence). The CDR3 is 15 amino acids. The chain's CDR3 is CSASPGTSGVNEQFF. The CDR3 coding sequence is TGCAGTGCTAGCCCCGGGACTAGCGGGGTCAATGAGCAGTTCTTC.

The V and J genes are TRBV11-1 and TRBJ2-3, with D perhaps matching TRBD1 (7 bases). Trimming stripped 2 bases from V and 2 bases from J, with 20 bases between. The CDR3 sequence is 18 residues long. Germline V gene data show CDR1 as SGHAT and CDR2 as FQDESV (reference sequence). CDR3 in amino acids: CASSLQETGWDFTDTQYF. CDR3 coding DNA: TGTGCCAGCAGCTTACAAGAGACAGGGTGGGACTTCACAGATACGCAGTATTTT.

This clonotype has ten or more counts. The DNA of the CDR3 is TGTGCCAGCAGTCCAACTCCGGGACTAGCTCTTAATGAGCAGTTCTTC. It yields the protein CASSPTPGLALNEQFF. This chain joins TRBV27 and TRBJ2-1; 9 bases align to TRBD2. Trimming at V came to 5 bases and at J to 7 bases, leaving 12 bases not matched to a gene. Germline CDR1 reads MNHEY; CDR2 reads SMNVEV (reference sequence). The CDR3 spans 16 residues.

This clonotype occurred many times. The chain recombines TRBV20-1 with TRBJ2-7, with a possible D match to TRBD2 (6 bases). This CDR3 has 15 residues. The germline CDR1 and CDR2 sequences are DFQATT and SNEGSKA (reference sequence). V was cut by 3 bases and J by 3 bases, with 18 bases left in between. For the CDR3, the DNA is TGCAGTGCTAGCTTTCCGGCTAGCGTTTACTACGAGCAGTACTTC. Protein sequence: CSASFPASVYYEQYF.

This clonotype has a count of ten or more. The chain has TRBV12-3 or TRBV12-4 and TRBJ1-2; TRBD1 is a possible D gene (5 bases). Trimming shortened V by 6 bases and J by 13 bases, and 15 bases separated the two germline ends. This CDR3 spans 11 amino acids. CDR3 sequence: CASRRGTFTTF. CDR3 sequence (DNA): TGTGCCAGCAGACGTGGGACCTTCACCACCTTC.

The rearrangement links TRBV5-1 to TRBJ2-2; possible D gene TRBD1, 6 bases. V lost 0 bases and J lost 5, with 11 bases in between. Germline CDR1 SGHRS, CDR2 YFSETQ. The CDR3 spans 15 residues. CDR3 DNA sequence: TGCGCCAGCAGCTTGGACAGGGTGGGAACCGGGGAGCTGTTTTTT. Protein product: CASSLDRVGTGELFF. The full variable domain, completed using reference TRBV5-1 and TRBJ2-2, is KAGVTQTPRYLIKTRGQQVTLSCSPISGHRSVSWYQQTPGQGLQFLFEYFSETQRNKGNFPGRFSGRQFSNSRSEMNVSTLELGDSALYLCASSLDRVGTGELFFGEGSRLTVL.

This clonotype was picked up many times. The chain combines TRBV20-1 with TRBJ2-7, with D hard to call. The CDR3 is 13 residues long. Trimming shortened V by 1 base and J by 2 bases, and 9 bases separated the two germline ends. From germline, CDR1 is DFQATT and CDR2 SNEGSKA (reference sequence). CDR3 residues: CSARGGVAYEQYF. Here the CDR3 DNA reads TGCAGTGCTAGAGGAGGCGTAGCCTACGAGCAGTACTTC.

This clonotype occurred a few times. V and J are TRBV6-1 and TRBJ2-2; TRBD1 is a possible D gene (5 bases). In germline, CDR1 is MNHNS, CDR2 SASEGT. The CDR3 sequence is 16 residues long. V was clipped by 7 bases and J by 4 bases, with 19 bases between them. CDR3 in DNA: TGTGCCAGCACTGGCCAACCAGGGTTGGGCACCGGGGAGCTGTTTTTT. Amino acid sequence: CASTGQPGLGTGELFF.

This clonotype was seen many times. The chain joins TRBV20-1 to TRBJ2-1, with D unclear. The CDR3 is 13 residues long. Germline CDR1 is DFQATT and CDR2 is SNEGSKA (reference sequence). The V end lost 1 base, the J end lost 8 bases, and 12 bases lay between the germline ends. CDR3 amino acids: CSARGGDNHEQFF. In DNA form, the CDR3 reads TGCAGTGCTAGAGGAGGAGACAATCATGAGCAGTTCTTC.

This sequence joins TRBV27 and TRBJ2-5; 10 bases line up with TRBD2. V lost 1 base and J lost 4; bases outside the gene matches: 9. The CDR3 extends over 17 amino acids. The V gene's germline CDR1 is MNHEY and CDR2 SMNVEV (reference sequence). For the CDR3, the DNA is TGTGCCAGCAGTTTATATGCTCTAGCGGGAGTAAGAGAGACCCAGTACTTC. Its translation: CASSLYALAGVRETQYF.

There are many counts of this clonotype. This sequence joins TRBV29-1 and TRBJ1-1, with no clear D. The CDR3 consists of 12 residues. Germline V lookup: CDR1 SQVTM, CDR2 ANQGSEA. The V and J ends lost 3 bases and 1 base respectively, with 6 bases between them. The CDR3 DNA reads as TGCAGCGTTGACCACCCGAACACTGAAGCTTTCTTT. Residues: CSVDHPNTEAFF. The whole variable domain, remainder taken from reference TRBV29-1 and TRBJ1-1, is SAVISQKPSRDICQRGTSLTIQCQVDSQVTMMFWYRQQPGQSLTLIATANQGSEATYESGFVIDKFPISRPNLTFSTLTVSNMSPEDSSIYLCSVDHPNTEAFFGQGTRLTVV.

This clonotype was detected ten times or more. CDR3 bases: TGTGCCAGCAGGACCGGATCCAATTCACCCCTCCACTTT. Residues: CASRTGSNSPLHF. The gene calls are TRBV28 and TRBJ1-6, with D unresolved. The CDR3 has 13 amino acids. Trimming left V 6 bases short and J 7 bases short, with 10 bases between. Germline assignment: CDR1 MDHEN and CDR2 SYDVKM.

V usage is TRBV7-7 and J usage is TRBJ2-1; D may be TRBD1 (6 bases). Trimming left V 1 base short and J 12 bases short, with 10 bases between. The CDR3 is 12 residues long. Germline V gene sequence: CDR1 SSHAT, CDR2 FNYEAQ (reference sequence). The chain's CDR3 is CASSLDAGAQFF. Here the CDR3 DNA reads TGTGCCAGCAGCTTAGATGCAGGGGCGCAGTTCTTC.

This clonotype was seen at least ten times. The rearrangement links TRBV7-9 to TRBJ2-1, with TRBD2 matching over 8 bases. The germline V gene has CDR1 SEHNR and CDR2 FQNEAQ (reference sequence). Losses at the gene ends were 3 bases for V and 7 bases for J; bases not matched to a gene: 5. The CDR3 totals 14 residues. CDR3: CASSFPSGRNEQFF. The CDR3 DNA is TGTGCCAGCAGCTTCCCCAGCGGGAGAAATGAGCAGTTCTTC.